This T cell receptor (beta chain) is from a study of T cell repertoires in cytomegalovirus infection. Study summary: Evidence of both CMV infection and a matching HLA type came from public TCR beta signatures. Study results and limitations: HLA-C-restricted CMV-specific TCR beta clonotypes prevailed in the ex vivo response. Summed frequency of public TCR beta families distinguished CMV carriers with the relevant HLA.

This clonotype was found many times. Its antigen is currently unknown. TCRdb fed the reads into MiXCR, producing one record per CDR3 protein. The sample includes over 100,000 distinct CDR3 sequences, roughly 9.1% of them seen just once. Germline values: CDR1 MNHNS, CDR2 SASEGT. V shed 6 bases, J shed 2 bases, and the junction held 8 bases outside the gene matches. This CDR3 region has 16 residues. Material: PBMCs, sequenced either directly or after in vitro stimulation (not recorded which). This sequence originates from a human donor in good health (CMV status not recorded). Some clones in this sample may be carry-over from other donors' samples. The chain carries TRBV6-1 and TRBJ2-4; 9 bases agree with TRBD1. The CDR3 sequence: CASSPGTGNPKNIQYF. The CDR3 nucleotides are TGTGCCAGCAGCCCCGGGACAGGGAATCCCAAAAACATTCAGTACTTC.